Listed below are T cell receptor beta chains from one sample, sequenced in a study of cytomegalovirus exposure and HLA in healthy donors. Measured with immunoSEQ multiplex PCR; TCRdb has only the in-frame clones, and not every one. This sample yields approximately 180,000 clones, of which approximately 12% are seen a single time; approximately 8.4% belongs to the top ten. The sample taken for sequencing was PBMCs. All receptors come from a man aged 45-60 years in good health and CMV-seropositive. Both conserved end residues are part of each CDR3. D genes are given only for firm matches. Clone size, where shown, is once, few, many, or a class for clones that have expanded.

J	size	V	D	DNA	CDR3
TRBJ2-1	NA	TRBV7-3	NA	TGTGCCAGCAGCTCAAACTCACAGGTAGACAATGAGCAGTTCTTC	CASSSNSQVDNEQFF
TRBJ1-1	NA	TRBV19	NA	TGTGCCAGTAGCCAGTGGGGCGGGAACACTGAAGCTTTCTTT	CASSQWGGNTEAFF
TRBJ1-1	few	TRBV14	NA	TGTGCCAGCAGCTTCTCAAGGGGGGGGGAACGGACTGAAGCTTTCTTT	CASSFSRGGERTEAFF
TRBJ1-3	few	TRBV29-1	NA	TGCAGCGCGGTAACGTCCCTCTCTGGAAACACCATATATTTT	CSAVTSLSGNTIYF
TRBJ1-2	few	TRBV7-9	NA	TGTGCCAGCAGCTTAGTGGGGGCGCTCCATGGCTACACCTTC	CASSLVGALHGYTF
TRBJ2-3	few	TRBV5-1	TRBD1	TGCGCCAGCAGCCCGGGACAGGGAACAGATACGCAGTATTTT	CASSPGQGTDTQYF
TRBJ2-1	few	TRBV6-5	TRBD2	TGTGCCAGCAGTAATAGCGGGGGGTCTTACAATGAGCAGTTCTTC	CASSNSGGSYNEQFF
TRBJ1-5	few	TRBV6-5	NA	TGTGCCAGCGGGCAACCAGACAAGCATTTT	CASGQPDKHF
TRBJ2-1	few	TRBV28	TRBD2	TGTGCCAGCAGTTTCCCCGGGACTAGCAGGGCCAATGAGCAGTTCTTC	CASSFPGTSRANEQFF
TRBJ2-5	NA	TRBV7-6	NA	TGTGCCAGCAGCTTAGATTCCGGGACCCAGTACTTC	CASSLDSGTQYF
TRBJ2-1	few	TRBV2	NA	TGTGCCAGCAGTGTTTCGGGGAGCTCCTACAATGAGCAGTTCTTC	CASSVSGSSYNEQFF
TRBJ1-2	NA	TRBV7-8	NA	TGTGCCAGCAGCTTCGGGGGGGGAAACTATGGCTACACCTTC	CASSFGGGNYGYTF
TRBJ1-1	few	TRBV19	NA	TGTGCCAGTAGTATGGGGGGGCTCGACACTGAAGCTTTCTTT	CASSMGGLDTEAFF
TRBJ1-1	NA	TRBV19	NA	TGTGCCAGTAGTATAGGGGCAGCAAACCCCACTGAAGCTTTCTTT	CASSIGAANPTEAFF